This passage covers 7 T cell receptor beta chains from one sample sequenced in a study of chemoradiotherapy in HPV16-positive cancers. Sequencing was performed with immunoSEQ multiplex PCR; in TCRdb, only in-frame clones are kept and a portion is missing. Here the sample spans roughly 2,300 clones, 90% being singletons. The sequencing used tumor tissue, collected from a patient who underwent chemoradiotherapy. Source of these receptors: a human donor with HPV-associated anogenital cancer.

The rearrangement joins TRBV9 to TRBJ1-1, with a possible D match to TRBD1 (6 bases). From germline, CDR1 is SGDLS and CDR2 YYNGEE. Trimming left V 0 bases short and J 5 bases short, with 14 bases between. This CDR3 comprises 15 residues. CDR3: CASSVVGGGGTEAFF. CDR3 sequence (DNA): TGTGCCAGCAGCGTAGTCGGAGGGGGAGGGACTGAAGCTTTCTTT.

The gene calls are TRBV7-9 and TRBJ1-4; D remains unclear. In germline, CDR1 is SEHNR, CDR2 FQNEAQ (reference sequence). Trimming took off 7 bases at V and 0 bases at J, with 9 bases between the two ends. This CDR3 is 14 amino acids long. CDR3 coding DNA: TGTGCCAGCACCCCGGTTGCAACTAATGAAAAACTGTTTTTT. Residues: CASTPVATNEKLFF.

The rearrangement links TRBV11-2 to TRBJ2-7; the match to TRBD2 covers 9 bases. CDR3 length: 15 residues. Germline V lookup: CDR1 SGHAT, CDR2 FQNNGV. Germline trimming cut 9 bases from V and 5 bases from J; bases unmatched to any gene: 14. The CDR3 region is CASGRAGGLGHEQYF. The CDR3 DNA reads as TGTGCCAGTGGGCGGGCGGGGGGGCTGGGGCACGAGCAGTACTTC. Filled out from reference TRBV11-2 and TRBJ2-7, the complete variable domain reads EAGVAQSPRYKIIEKRQSVAFWCNPISGHATLYWYQQILGQGPKLLIQFQNNGVVDDSQLPKDRFSAERLKGVDSTLKIQPAKLEDSAVYLCASGRAGGLGHEQYFGPGTRLTVT.

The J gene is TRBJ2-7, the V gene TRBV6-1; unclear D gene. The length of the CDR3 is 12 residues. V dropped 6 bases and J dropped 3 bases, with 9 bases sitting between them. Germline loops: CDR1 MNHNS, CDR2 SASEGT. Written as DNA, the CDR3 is TGTGCCAGCAGCCAAGAGTACTACGAGCAGTACTTC. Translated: CASSQEYYEQYF.

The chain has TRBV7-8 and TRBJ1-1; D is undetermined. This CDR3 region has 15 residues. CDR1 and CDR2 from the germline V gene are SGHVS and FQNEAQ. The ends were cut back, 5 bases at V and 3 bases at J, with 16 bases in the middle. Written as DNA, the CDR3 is TGTGCCAGCAGCCCCATGAAGGCAGTGGACACTGAAGCTTTCTTT. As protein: CASSPMKAVDTEAFF.

The CDR3 sequence is CASLAGGVRETQYF. CDR3 coding DNA: TGTGCCAGTCTAGCGGGGGGGGTCCGGGAGACCCAGTACTTC. This sequence joins TRBV5-5 and TRBJ2-5, with 12 bases matching TRBD2. Losses at the gene ends were 8 bases for V and 5 bases for J; bases not matched to a gene: 7. Germline V gene data show CDR1 as SGHKS and CDR2 as YYEKEE (reference sequence). The CDR3 sequence is 14 residues long.

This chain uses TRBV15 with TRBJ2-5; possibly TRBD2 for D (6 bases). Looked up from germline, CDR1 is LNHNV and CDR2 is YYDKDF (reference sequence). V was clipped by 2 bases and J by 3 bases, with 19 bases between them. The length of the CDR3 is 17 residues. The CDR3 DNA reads TGTGCCACCAGCAGAAGAATACCGGGACTGGGGGAAGAGACCCAGTACTTC. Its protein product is CATSRRIPGLGEETQYF.